This TCR beta chain comes out of a study of blood T cell repertoires in COVID-19. The protocol was immunoSEQ multiplex PCR, while the TCRdb copy is restricted to in-frame clones and leaves out a portion. The table includes 300,000 to 350,000 clones, 85% to 95% detected once. Those who participated ranged in age from roughly 18 to 89 years and resided in some 24 US areas. Participants' own reports of clinical history determined their cohort assignment. Those designated as exposed participants met a COVID-19 case within 2 weeks before study entry. Germline V gives CDR1 LGHNA, CDR2 YSLEER. Unmatched junction bases numbered 8, after V lost 3 bases and J lost 0 bases. The CDR3 is made up of 17 amino acids.

Sequences were obtained from PBMCs or T cells enriched from blood (not recorded which). The clonotype originates from a woman aged 25 to 39 who had been exposed to COVID-19. The V and J genes are TRBV4-3 and TRBJ2-7; TRBD2 aligns across 10 bases. CDR3 coding DNA: TGCGCCAGCAGCCAGACCCTTAGCGGGGGGAACTCCTACGAGCAGTACTTC. Translating gives CASSQTLSGGNSYEQYF.